This passage covers 6 T cell receptor beta chains from one sample sequenced in a study of T cells in women clearing cervical HPV infection. Measured with immunoSEQ multiplex PCR; TCRdb has only the in-frame clones, and not every one. This table holds around 16,000 clones. Sample: blood buffy coat. The receptors come from a woman between 18 and 70 years old with a cervical HPV16 infection that either progressed to CIN3+ or cleared (not recorded which).

The CDR3 here is CASSSGAPGVYEQYF. CDR3 bases read: TGTGCCAGCAGCTCAGGGGCCCCCGGAGTTTACGAG. J is TRBJ2-7 and V is TRBV7-6; possibly TRBD1 for D (6 bases). The CDR3 goes on 3 residues after the read ends, and that part is filled in from the germline J gene. V lost 4 bases and J lost 4, with 17 bases in between. The CDR3 consists of 15 residues. Looked up from germline, CDR1 is SGHVS and CDR2 is FNYEAQ. The variable domain in full, with the rest retrieved from reference TRBV7-6 and TRBJ2-7, is GAGVSQSPRYKVTKRGQDVALRCDPISGHVSLYWYRQALGQGPEFLTYFNYEAQQDKSGLPNDRFSAERPEGSISTLTIQRTEQRDSAMYRCASSSGAPGVYEQYFGPGTRLTVT.

As concerns this clone: The read terminates 3 residues before the CDR3 end, so the remaining end is supplied by the germline J gene. V and J are TRBV7-9 and TRBJ1-5, with 9 bases aligning to TRBD1. The V gene's germline CDR1 is SEHNR and CDR2 FQNEAQ (reference sequence). V was pared by 6 bases and J by 2 bases, with 2 bases of the junction left unmatched. The CDR3 loop spans 14 amino acids. CDR3 DNA (partial): TGTGCCAGCAGTCGGACAGGGGGCAATCAGCCC. It yields the protein CASSRTGGNQP. The entire CDR3 is CASSRTGGNQPQHF.

Remarks on this clone: Read sequence stops 3 residues before the CDR3 end, and the germline J gene provides the missing end. The chain uses TRBV20-1 and TRBJ1-5; no reliable D call. Trimming took 3 bases from V and 4 from J, leaving 10 bases between them. CDR1 is DFQATT, CDR2 SNEGSKA, per germline (reference sequence). The CDR3 spans 13 residues. CDR3 DNA, as far as it was read: TGCAGTGCTAGTGTAGGGTCGAATCAGCCC. It specifies CSASVGSNQP. The CDR3 reads in full as CSASVGSNQPQHF.

Remarks on this clone: Read data end 3 residues before the CDR3 end; the end is taken from the germline J gene. The V gene is TRBV19, the J gene TRBJ1-1; tentative D call: TRBD1 (5 bases). The CDR3 is 15 amino acids. Germline assignment: CDR1 LNHDA and CDR2 SQIVND (reference sequence). The CDR3 protein is CASSIATSGGSAAFF. The part of the CDR3 DNA that was read is TGTGCCAGTAGTATAGCAACTAGCGGGGGTTCGGCG.

A word on this clone: The sequence runs out 3 residues before the end of the CDR3; the remainder is reconstructed from the germline J gene. At the DNA level, this CDR3 is encoded by other sequences in the same sample as well. The genes are TRBV18 and TRBJ1-1; 7 bases line up with TRBD1. The CDR3 has 13 amino acids. Per germline, CDR1 KGHSH and CDR2 LQKENI. The covered CDR3 bases are TGTGCCAGCTCACCGGGACAGCAAGAGACA. Its translation: CASSPGQQET. In full, the CDR3 is CASSPGQQETAFF.

Notes on this clone: The read halts 3 residues ahead of the CDR3 end, with the missing end drawn from the germline J gene. V and J are TRBV19 and TRBJ2-7; 9 bases are shared with TRBD1. Germline CDR1 is LNHDA and CDR2 is SQIVND (reference sequence). The CDR3 runs 15 residues. V was pared by 5 bases and J by 4 bases, with 9 bases of the junction left unmatched. CDR3 DNA (partial): TGTGCCAGTAGTGATCGGACAGGGGTACGATACGAG. Protein sequence: CASSDRTGVRYE. The CDR3 in full is CASSDRTGVRYEQYF.